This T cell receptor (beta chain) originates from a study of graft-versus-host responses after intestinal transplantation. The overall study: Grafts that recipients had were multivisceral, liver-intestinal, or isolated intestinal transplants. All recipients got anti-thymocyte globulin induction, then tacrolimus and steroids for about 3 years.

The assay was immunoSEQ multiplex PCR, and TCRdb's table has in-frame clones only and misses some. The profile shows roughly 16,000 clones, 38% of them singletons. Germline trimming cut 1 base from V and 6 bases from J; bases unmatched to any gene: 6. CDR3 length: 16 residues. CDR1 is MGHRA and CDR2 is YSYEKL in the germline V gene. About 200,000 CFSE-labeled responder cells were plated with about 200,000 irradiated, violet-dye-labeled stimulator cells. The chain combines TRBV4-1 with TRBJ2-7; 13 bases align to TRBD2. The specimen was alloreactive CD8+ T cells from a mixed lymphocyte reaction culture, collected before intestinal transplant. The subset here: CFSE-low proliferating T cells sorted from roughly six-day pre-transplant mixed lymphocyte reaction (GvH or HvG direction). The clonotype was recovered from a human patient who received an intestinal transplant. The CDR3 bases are TGCGCCAGCAGCCAAGCTACTAGCGGGAGGGCCCTCGAGCAGTACTTC. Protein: CASSQATSGRALEQYF.